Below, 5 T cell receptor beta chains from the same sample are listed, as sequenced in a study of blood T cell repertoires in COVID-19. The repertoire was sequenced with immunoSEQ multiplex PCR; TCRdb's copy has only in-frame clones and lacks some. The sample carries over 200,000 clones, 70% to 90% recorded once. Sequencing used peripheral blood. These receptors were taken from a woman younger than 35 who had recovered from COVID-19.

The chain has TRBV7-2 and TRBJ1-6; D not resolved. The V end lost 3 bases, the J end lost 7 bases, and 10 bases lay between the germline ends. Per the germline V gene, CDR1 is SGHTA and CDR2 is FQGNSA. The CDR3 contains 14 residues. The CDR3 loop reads CASSFLFINSPLHF. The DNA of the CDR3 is TGTGCCAGCAGCTTCCTTTTTATCAATTCACCCCTCCACTTT.

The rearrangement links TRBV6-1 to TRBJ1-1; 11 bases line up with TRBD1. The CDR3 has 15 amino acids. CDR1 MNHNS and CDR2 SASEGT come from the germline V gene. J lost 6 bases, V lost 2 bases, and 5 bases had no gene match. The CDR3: CASSERGQGGPEAFF. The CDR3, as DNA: TGTGCCAGCAGTGAACGGGGACAGGGGGGTCCTGAAGCTTTCTTT.

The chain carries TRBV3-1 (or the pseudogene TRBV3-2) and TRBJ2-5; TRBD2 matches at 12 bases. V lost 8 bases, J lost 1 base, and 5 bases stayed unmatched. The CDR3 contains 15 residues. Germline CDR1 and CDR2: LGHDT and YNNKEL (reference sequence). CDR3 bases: TGTGCCAGCTCAATACTAGCGGGAGGCCAAGAGACCCAGTACTTC. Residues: CASSILAGGQETQYF.

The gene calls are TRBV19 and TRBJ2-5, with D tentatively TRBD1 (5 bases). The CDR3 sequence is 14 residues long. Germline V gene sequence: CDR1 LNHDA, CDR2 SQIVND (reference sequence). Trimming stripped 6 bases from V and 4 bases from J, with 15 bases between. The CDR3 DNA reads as TGTGCCAGTAGCCACTTGGACACTTCAGAGACCCAGTACTTC. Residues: CASSHLDTSETQYF.

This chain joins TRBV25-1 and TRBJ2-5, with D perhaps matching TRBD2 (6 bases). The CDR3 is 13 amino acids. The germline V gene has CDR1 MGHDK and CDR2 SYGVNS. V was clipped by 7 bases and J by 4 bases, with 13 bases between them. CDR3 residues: CASNPRLVETQYF. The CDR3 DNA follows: TGTGCCAGCAACCCCCGACTAGTAGAGACCCAGTACTTC.